This T cell receptor (beta chain) was captured in a study of T cell responses to AZD1222 COVID-19 vaccine (dated by TCRdb to about 2021). Background on the whole study: Because spike-specific TCR depth and breadth did not differ between the two schedules, AZD1222 recipients who got a second dose at roughly 4 weeks were pooled with those who got a second dose at roughly 12 weeks. TCR sequencing covered over 230 trial participants: around 210 given two doses of AZD1222 and approximately 25 given two doses of MenACWY control vaccine. Trial participants were enrolled by age into 18-55, 56-69 and 70-plus year subgroups, with roughly 150, 30 and 60 TCR-sequenced participants respectively.

The CDR3 regions of human TCRbeta chains were analyzed by immunosequencing. As for the authors' bioinformatics: Repertoire TCRs were matched against a reference library of SARS-CoV-2-specific TCRs generated with the MIRA antigen-specificity platform. Breadth meant the fraction of unique TCRs that were SARS-CoV-2-associated, whereas depth meant the fraction of total T cells that were SARS-CoV-2-associated. Using the MIRA data, each spike-specific TCR was mapped to the spike region that the TCR reacts to and placed in a CD4 or CD8 class. Log10-transformed breadth and depth values were compared by one-way ANOVA with Sidak's multiple comparisons tests. TCRdb took over this immuneACCESS table, retaining in-frame rearrangements with V and J assigned. Such tables are incomplete; in checked studies, under half of the missing clones stem from an unresolved V gene, and the remainder is unexplained. The V and J calls and clone size were taken over from that table, and D and trimming were inferred from the DNA. The sample table shows 95,000 to 110,000 clones, and approximately 88% are seen once. Around 9% of the sample is held by the ten biggest clonotypes.

Per the publication, the time point label means: baseline before first vaccination. The vaccinee samples were drawn from two UK trials, COV001 and COV002, one of which was a single-blind randomized controlled phase 2/3 trial testing AZD1222 (ChAdOx1 nCoV-19) in healthy adults. For TCRbeta chain sequencing, PBMC samples were collected from trial participants at day 0 and at day 28 after the second dose. Study-wide findings and limitations: Conclusions about previously exposed vaccinees are limited, since just six AZD1222 recipients were seropositive for SARS-CoV-2 at baseline. The vaccine-associated CD4 TCRs covered the entire spike protein, and the dominant responses fell in regions 160-218 and 743-854. The 56-69-year group was small, and its depth increase did not reach significance, likely because of low power. Participants were mostly white British, with more females than males. The authors suggested clonal diversity may have been underestimated. Reportedly, close to half of the unique spike-specific TCRs recognized epitopes lying outside the regions that are mutated in the B.1.351 and B.1.1.7 variants. Because no samples from the day 14 peak response were available, repertoires could be characterized only after the peak T cell response. After two AZD1222 doses, both the breadth and the depth of spike-specific TCRs were significantly higher than at day 0 and than in MenACWY recipients.

The CDR3 covers 15 residues, taking in both the cysteine and the phenylalanine. Kept here is only the CDR3 DNA, which spans 45 bases and is read in frame from base 1. For CDR1 and CDR2, the germline V gene lists LGHNA and YNFKEQ. V is cut back by 1 base and J by 4 bases, with 6 bases in the junction unmatched. Remarks on this clone: The antigen it binds to is not known. The input lacks base qualities; no much larger clone sits a single base away.

The starting material was peripheral blood, obtained on day 0 of AZD1222 vaccination. The rearrangement joined TRBV4-2 to TRBJ1-2; 7 nucleotides in the junction match TRBD1. This sequence originates from an adult in good health. This receptor carries the CDR3 CASSQGTGGSYGYTF. In nucleotide form, the sequence is TGTGCCAGCAGCCAAGGGACAGGAGGGAGCTATGGCTACACCTTC.